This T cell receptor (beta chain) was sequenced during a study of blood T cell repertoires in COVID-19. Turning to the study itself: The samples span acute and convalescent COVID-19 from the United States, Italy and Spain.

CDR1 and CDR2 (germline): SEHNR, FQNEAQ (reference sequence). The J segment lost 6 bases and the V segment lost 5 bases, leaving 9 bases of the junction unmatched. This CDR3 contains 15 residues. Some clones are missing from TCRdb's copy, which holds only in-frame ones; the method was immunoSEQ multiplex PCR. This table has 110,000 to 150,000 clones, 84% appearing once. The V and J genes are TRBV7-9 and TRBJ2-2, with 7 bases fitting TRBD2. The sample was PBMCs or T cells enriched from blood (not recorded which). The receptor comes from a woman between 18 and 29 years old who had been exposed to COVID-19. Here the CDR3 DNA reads TGTGCCAGCAGCCCGTGGCGGGAGCGTCCCGGGGAGCTGTTTTTT. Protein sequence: CASSPWRERPGELFF.